These T cell receptor beta chains were read from a single sample in a study of blood T cell repertoires in COVID-19. Here immunoSEQ multiplex PCR was the method, and the copy in TCRdb shows in-frame clones only, minus some. The sample consists of roughly 410,000 clones, around nine tenths of them appearing once. The material sequenced was peripheral blood. These receptors all come from a woman between 40 and 50 years old with COVID-19, enrolled during active disease. CDR3s include the opening cysteine and the closing phenylalanine or tryptophan. The D gene is left open where the match is weak. Clone size appears in some rows only: once, few, many, or a class for an expanded clone.

j_call | v_call | d_call | clone_size | cdr3_aa | cdr3_nt
TRBJ1-4 | TRBV28 | . | . | CASTTANEKLFF | TGTGCCAGCACTACAGCTAATGAAAAACTGTTTTTT
TRBJ2-5 | TRBV9 | . | . | CASSVGRSGETQYF | TGTGCCAGCAGCGTAGGCAGGTCCGGAGAGACCCAGTACTTC
TRBJ2-7 | TRBV30 | . | . | CAWSGTAQSSYEQYF | TGTGCCTGGAGCGGTACAGCACAGTCCTCCTACGAGCAGTACTTC
TRBJ2-5 | TRBV15 | . | . | CATSNPRGETQYF | TGTGCCACCAGCAACCCCCGCGGAGAGACCCAGTACTTC
TRBJ1-5 | TRBV2 | TRBD1 | . | CASNGQGYNQPQHF | TGTGCCAGCAACGGACAGGGTTACAATCAGCCCCAGCATTTT
TRBJ2-3 | TRBV4-1 | . | . | CASSQETASDTDTQYF | TGCGCCAGCAGCCAAGAGACCGCTAGCGACACAGATACGCAGTATTTT
TRBJ1-4 | TRBV29-1 | . | . | CSAGDKGEKLFF | TGCAGTGCAGGGGACAAGGGTGAAAAACTGTTTTTT
TRBJ2-7 | TRBV7-2 | TRBD1 | . | CASSSRGIGLGQGAHEQYF | TGTGCCAGCAGCTCAAGGGGTATCGGATTAGGACAGGGGGCCCACGAGCAGTACTTC
TRBJ2-3 | TRBV20-1 | . | few | CEVKADTQYF | TGCGAGGTTAAGGCAGATACGCAGTATTTT
TRBJ1-5 | TRBV5-4 | TRBD1 | . | CASSQDRGSGPQHF | TGTGCCAGCAGCCAGGACAGGGGGTCGGGGCCCCAGCATTTT
TRBJ1-2 | TRBV6-5 | . | . | CASHDFRDGYTF | TGTGCCAGCCACGACTTTCGAGACGGCTACACCTTC
TRBJ2-3 | TRBV4-3 | TRBD2 | . | CASSQDYGRDTQYF | TGCGCCAGCAGCCAAGATTACGGGAGGGATACGCAGTATTTT
TRBJ1-1 | TRBV28 | TRBD1 | . | CASSFPGQGAPGKNTEAFF | TGTGCCAGCAGTTTTCCGGGACAGGGGGCGCCGGGGAAAAACACTGAAGCTTTCTTT
TRBJ1-2 | TRBV12-3/TRBV12-4 | TRBD1 | . | CASSLTGVYGYTF | TGTGCCAGCAGTTTGACAGGGGTCTATGGCTACACCTTC
TRBJ1-6 | TRBV4-3 | TRBD1 | . | CASSQVQGANSPLHF | TGCGCCAGCAGCCAAGTCCAGGGGGCGAATTCACCCCTCCACTTT
TRBJ1-4 | TRBV3-1/TRBV3-2 | . | . | CASSQTPDSPRF | TGTGCCAGCAGCCAAACCCCGGACAGCCCACGTTTT
TRBJ2-6 | TRBV28 | TRBD1 | . | CASSFEGAMDGANVLTF | TGTGCCAGCAGTTTTGAGGGGGCTATGGATGGGGCCAACGTCCTGACTTTC
TRBJ2-7 | TRBV15 | . | . | CATSIDRSLYEQYF | TGTGCCACCAGCATAGACAGGTCCCTCTACGAGCAGTACTTC
TRBJ1-2 | TRBV7-8 | . | . | CASSLRLGYGYTF | TGTGCCAGCAGCCTCCGCCTAGGCTATGGCTACACCTTC
TRBJ2-2 | TRBV21-1 | . | few | CASSKAGEGNTGELFF | TGTGCCAGCAGCAAAGCGGGGGAGGGCAACACCGGGGAGCTGTTTTTT
TRBJ2-1 | TRBV7-9 | . | . | CASSLRSQGINEQFF | TGTGCCAGCAGCTTAAGAAGCCAGGGTATCAATGAGCAGTTCTTC
TRBJ1-5 | TRBV27 | . | once | CASSTGNSNQPQHF | TGTGCCAGCAGCACAGGGAATAGCAATCAGCCCCAGCATTTT
TRBJ1-2 | TRBV25-1 | TRBD1 | . | CASSVQGAGGYTF | TGTGCCAGCAGTGTCCAGGGGGCGGGAGGCTACACCTTC
TRBJ2-2 | TRBV29-1 | TRBD1 | . | CSVSAGTGGAYTGELFF | TGCAGCGTTTCTGCCGGGACAGGGGGCGCATACACCGGGGAGCTGTTTTTT
TRBJ2-7 | TRBV27 | TRBD2 | . | CASSFFSGSYEQYF | TGTGCCAGCAGTTTTTTTAGCGGGAGTTACGAGCAGTACTTC
TRBJ2-1 | TRBV18 | . | . | CASSPTVYNEQFF | TGTGCCAGCTCACCGACAGTTTACAATGAGCAGTTCTTC
TRBJ1-3 | TRBV7-6 | . | . | CASSLWSGSGNTIYF | TGTGCCAGCAGCCTCTGGAGCGGCTCTGGAAACACCATATATTTT
TRBJ1-1 | TRBV30 | TRBD1 | once | CAWRDRGGLRAFF | TGTGCCTGGAGAGACAGGGGCGGCTTGCGAGCTTTCTTT
TRBJ1-5 | TRBV15 | . | . | CATSRPSQPQHF | TGTGCCACCAGCAGACCCTCGCAGCCCCAGCATTTT
TRBJ2-7 | TRBV27 | . | . | CASKENLSSYEQYF | TGTGCCAGCAAGGAGAACTTAAGCTCCTACGAGCAGTACTTC
TRBJ1-4 | TRBV7-7 | . | . | CASSLRGSTNEKLFF | TGTGCTAGCAGCCTACGGGGGTCAACTAATGAAAAACTGTTTTTT
TRBJ1-2 | TRBV9 | . | . | CASSPRGSGDYGYTF | TGTGCCAGCAGCCCCCGGGGGAGCGGCGACTATGGCTACACCTTC
TRBJ1-6 | TRBV11-1 | . | few | CASSSPGGDNSPLHF | TGTGCCAGCAGCTCGCCGGGAGGGGATAATTCACCCCTCCACTTT
TRBJ1-2 | TRBV3-1/TRBV3-2 | . | . | CASSHGRRGGYGYTF | TGTGCCAGCAGCCATGGCCGACGGGGTGGATATGGCTACACCTTC
TRBJ2-7 | TRBV2 | TRBD2 | . | CASSPGTNYEQYF | TGTGCCAGCAGTCCCGGGACTAACTACGAGCAGTACTTC
TRBJ2-1 | TRBV10-3 | TRBD2 | . | CAISLLAGGRNEQFF | TGTGCCATCAGCTTACTAGCGGGGGGAAGGAATGAGCAGTTCTTC
TRBJ2-3 | TRBV7-3 | . | . | CASSLGGTDTQYF | TGTGCCAGCAGCCTCGGGGGCACAGATACGCAGTATTTT
TRBJ1-5 | TRBV10-1 | . | once | CASSESVHRSNQPQHF | TGCGCCAGCAGTGAGTCCGTGCATCGGAGCAATCAGCCCCAGCATTTT
TRBJ2-3 | TRBV28 | TRBD1 | once | CASSLGQGWDTQYF | TGTGCCAGCAGCCTTGGACAGGGTTGGGATACGCAGTATTTT
TRBJ2-1 | TRBV28 | TRBD2 | once | CASSVTSKGPQQFF | TGTGCCAGCAGTGTGACTAGCAAAGGGCCTCAGCAGTTCTTC
TRBJ2-2 | TRBV6-2/TRBV6-3 | TRBD2 | . | CASSLLAGETGELFF | TGTGCCAGCAGTTTGCTAGCGGGAGAAACCGGGGAGCTGTTTTTT
TRBJ1-2 | TRBV7-2 | . | once | CASSFGYGYTF | TGTGCCAGCAGCTTCGGCTATGGCTACACCTTC
TRBJ1-3 | TRBV6-2/TRBV6-3 | . | . | CASSYSTRAFGNTIYF | TGTGCCAGCAGTTACTCGACCAGGGCTTTTGGAAACACCATATATTTT
TRBJ1-2 | TRBV6-5 | . | few | CASSYLGGARGYTF | TGTGCCAGCAGTTACCTGGGGGGGGCGCGGGGCTACACCTTC
TRBJ1-2 | TRBV5-1 | TRBD1 | . | CASSSGTGFRDGYTF | TGCGCCAGCAGCTCTGGGACAGGGTTTCGCGATGGCTACACCTTC
TRBJ2-1 | TRBV13 | . | . | CASSLARSRGGVYNEQFF | TGTGCCAGCAGCTTAGCTCGGTCCCGGGGTGGAGTTTACAATGAGCAGTTCTTC
TRBJ2-7 | TRBV28 | TRBD1 | once | CASSLTGQGASYEQYF | TGTGCCAGCAGTTTGACGGGGCAGGGGGCCTCATACGAGCAGTACTTC
TRBJ2-5 | TRBV5-4 | TRBD1 | . | CASSLAATGGVVTQYF | TGTGCCAGCAGCTTGGCGGCTACAGGGGGCGTTGTGACCCAGTACTTC
TRBJ2-2 | TRBV5-1 | . | few | CASSSGTSTITGELFF | TGCGCCAGCAGCTCTGGGACATCCACGATCACCGGGGAGCTGTTTTTT
TRBJ1-4 | TRBV28 | . | once | CASTIKVEAHNEKLFF | TGTGCCAGCACCATCAAGGTTGAGGCCCATAATGAAAAACTGTTTTTT
TRBJ2-3 | TRBV2 | . | . | CASSEASGMPDTQYF | TGTGCCAGCAGTGAAGCGTCGGGGATGCCAGATACGCAGTATTTT
TRBJ1-2 | TRBV9 | . | . | CASSVDGGFDGYTF | TGTGCCAGCAGCGTCGACGGAGGCTTCGATGGCTACACCTTC
TRBJ1-5 | TRBV7-2 | . | . | CASSLKGLSNQPQHF | TGTGCCAGCAGCTTGAAAGGACTTAGCAATCAGCCCCAGCATTTT